This T cell receptor beta chain emerged from a study of T-cell reconstitution after alpha-beta-depleted transplantation in children. For TCRbeta, the library was prepared with unique molecular identifiers. TCRdb passed the PCR reads through MiXCR, listing each CDR3 protein once. Counted here are over 300,000 distinct CDR3 sequences, about a tenth occurring once; the ten biggest clones make up around 2.3%. The V and J ends lost 6 bases and 8 bases, in that order; junction bases with no gene match: 6. Germline loops: CDR1 DFQATT, CDR2 SNEGSKA (reference sequence). The CDR3 is 13 residues long. The chain recombines TRBV20-1 with TRBJ1-6, with 8 positions matching TRBD1. The specimen comprised PBMCs from the stem cell graft donor, sampled from the stem cell graft. The TCR sequence derives from a human donor who donated a stem cell graft to a child with acute lymphoblastic leukemia. CDR3 DNA sequence: TGCAGTGCCACCCCGACAGGGGATTCACCCCTCCACTTT. Residues: CSATPTGDSPLHF.